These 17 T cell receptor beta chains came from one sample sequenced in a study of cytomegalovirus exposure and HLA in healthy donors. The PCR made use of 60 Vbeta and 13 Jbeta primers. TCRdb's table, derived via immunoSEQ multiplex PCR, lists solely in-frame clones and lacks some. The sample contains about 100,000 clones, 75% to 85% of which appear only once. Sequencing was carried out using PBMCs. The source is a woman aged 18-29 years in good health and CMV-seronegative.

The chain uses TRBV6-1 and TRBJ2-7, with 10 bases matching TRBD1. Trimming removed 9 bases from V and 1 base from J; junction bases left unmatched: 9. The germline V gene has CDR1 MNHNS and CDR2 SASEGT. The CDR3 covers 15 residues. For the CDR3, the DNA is TGTGCCAGTCTCGCCCGGGACAGGGGTTCCTACGAGCAGTACTTC. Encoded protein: CASLARDRGSYEQYF.

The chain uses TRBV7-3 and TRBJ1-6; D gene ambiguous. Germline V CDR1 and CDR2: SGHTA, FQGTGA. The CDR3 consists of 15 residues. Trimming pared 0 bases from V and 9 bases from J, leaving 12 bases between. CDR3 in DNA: TGTGCCAGCAGCTTAACGGGGTTAGAGGGTTCACCCCTCCACTTT. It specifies CASSLTGLEGSPLHF.

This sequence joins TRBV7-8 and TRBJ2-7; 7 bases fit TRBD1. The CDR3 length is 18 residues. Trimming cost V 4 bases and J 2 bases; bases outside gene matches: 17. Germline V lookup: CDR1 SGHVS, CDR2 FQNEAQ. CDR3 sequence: CASSSSPVGTEQTYEQYF. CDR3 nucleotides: TGTGCCAGCAGCTCCTCGCCCGTTGGGACAGAGCAAACCTACGAGCAGTACTTC. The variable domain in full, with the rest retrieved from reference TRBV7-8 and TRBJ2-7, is GAGVSQSPRYKVAKRGQDVALRCDPISGHVSLFWYQQALGQGPEFLTYFQNEAQLDKSGLPSDRFFAERPEGSVSTLKIQRTQQEDSAVYLCASSSSPVGTEQTYEQYFGPGTRLTVT.

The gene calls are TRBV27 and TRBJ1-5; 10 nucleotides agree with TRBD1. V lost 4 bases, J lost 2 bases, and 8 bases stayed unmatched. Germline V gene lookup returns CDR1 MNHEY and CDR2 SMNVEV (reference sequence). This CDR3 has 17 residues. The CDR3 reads CASSYRLGTGGNQPQHF. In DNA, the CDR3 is TGTGCCAGCAGTTACCGTCTCGGGACAGGGGGCAATCAGCCCCAGCATTTT.

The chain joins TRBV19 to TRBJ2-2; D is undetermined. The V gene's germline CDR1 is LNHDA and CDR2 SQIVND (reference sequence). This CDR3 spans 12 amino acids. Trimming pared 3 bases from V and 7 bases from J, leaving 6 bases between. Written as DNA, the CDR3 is TGTGCCAGTAGTATTACTTTCGGGGAGCTGTTTTTT. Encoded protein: CASSITFGELFF.

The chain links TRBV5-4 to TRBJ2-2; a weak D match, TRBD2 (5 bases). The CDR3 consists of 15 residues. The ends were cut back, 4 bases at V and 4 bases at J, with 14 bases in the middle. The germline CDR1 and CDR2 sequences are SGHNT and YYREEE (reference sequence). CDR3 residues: CASSPTRLGTGELFF. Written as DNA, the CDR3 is TGTGCCAGCAGCCCAACTAGATTGGGCACCGGGGAGCTGTTTTTT.

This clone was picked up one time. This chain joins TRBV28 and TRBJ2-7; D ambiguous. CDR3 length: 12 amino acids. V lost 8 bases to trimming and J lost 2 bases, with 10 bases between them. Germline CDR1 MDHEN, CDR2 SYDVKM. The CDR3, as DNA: TGTGCCAGCGAGACTCACCCCTACGAGCAGTACTTC. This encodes CASETHPYEQYF.

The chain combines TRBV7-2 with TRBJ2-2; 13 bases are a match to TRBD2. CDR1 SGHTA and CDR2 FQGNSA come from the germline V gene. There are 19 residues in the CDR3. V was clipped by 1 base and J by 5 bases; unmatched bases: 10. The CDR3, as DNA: TGTGCCAGCAGCTTAGTATGGGGCCGGACTAGCGGGAGAACCGGGGAGCTGTTTTTT. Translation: CASSLVWGRTSGRTGELFF.

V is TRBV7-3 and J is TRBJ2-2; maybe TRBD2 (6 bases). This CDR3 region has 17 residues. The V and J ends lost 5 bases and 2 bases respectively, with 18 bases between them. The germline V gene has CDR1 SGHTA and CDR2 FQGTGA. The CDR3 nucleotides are TGTGCCAGCAGCGATGCGGGGCGGACTAAAAACACCGGGGAGCTGTTTTTT. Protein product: CASSDAGRTKNTGELFF.

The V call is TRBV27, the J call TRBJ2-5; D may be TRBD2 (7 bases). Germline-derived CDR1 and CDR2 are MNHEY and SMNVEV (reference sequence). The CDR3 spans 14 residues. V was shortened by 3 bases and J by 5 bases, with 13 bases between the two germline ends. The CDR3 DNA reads TGTGCCAGCAGTTTGGGGGGGGCGGAGGAGACCCAGTACTTC. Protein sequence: CASSLGGAEETQYF.

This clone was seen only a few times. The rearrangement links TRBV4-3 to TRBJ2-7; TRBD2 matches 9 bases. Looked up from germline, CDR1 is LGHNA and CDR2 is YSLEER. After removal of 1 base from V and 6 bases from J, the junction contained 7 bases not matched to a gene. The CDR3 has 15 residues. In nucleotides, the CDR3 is TGCGCCAGCAGCCAAGGGGGCGGGAGGGCCAGCGAGCAGTACTTC. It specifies CASSQGGGRASEQYF.

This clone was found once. CDR3 DNA: TGTGCCAGCAGCAAAGAGCCCGGGACTAGCGTAGAGACCCAGTACTTC. It yields the protein CASSKEPGTSVETQYF. V and J are TRBV21-1 and TRBJ2-5; TRBD2 is the table's D call and was not checked against the DNA. TRBV21-1 is listed as a pseudogene. This CDR3 has 16 amino acids.

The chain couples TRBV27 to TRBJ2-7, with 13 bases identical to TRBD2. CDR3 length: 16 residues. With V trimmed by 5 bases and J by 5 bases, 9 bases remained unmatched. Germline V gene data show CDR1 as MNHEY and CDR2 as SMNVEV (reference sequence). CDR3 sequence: CASSPPGLAGANEQYF. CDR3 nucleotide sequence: TGTGCCAGCAGTCCTCCTGGACTAGCGGGAGCGAACGAGCAGTACTTC.

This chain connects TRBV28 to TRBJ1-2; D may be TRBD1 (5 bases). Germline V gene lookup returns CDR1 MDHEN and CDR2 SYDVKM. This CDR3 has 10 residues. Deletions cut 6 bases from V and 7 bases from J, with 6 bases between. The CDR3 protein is CASRGPGYTF. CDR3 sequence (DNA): TGTGCCAGCAGGGGGCCTGGCTACACCTTC.

This CDR3 is CASSLAGDTGELFF. As DNA, the CDR3 is TGTGCCAGCAGCTTAGCAGGGGACACCGGGGAGCTGTTTTTT. J is TRBJ2-2 and V is TRBV7-2; a weak D match, TRBD1 (5 bases). V lost 0 bases to trimming and J lost 3 bases, with 5 bases between them. The CDR3 length is 14 residues. Germline CDR1 reads SGHTA; CDR2 reads FQGNSA.

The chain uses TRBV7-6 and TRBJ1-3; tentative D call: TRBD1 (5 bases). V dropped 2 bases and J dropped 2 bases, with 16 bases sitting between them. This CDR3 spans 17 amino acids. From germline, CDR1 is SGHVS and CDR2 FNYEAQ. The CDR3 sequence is CASSLLSGDRAGNTIYF. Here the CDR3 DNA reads TGTGCCAGCAGCTTACTTAGCGGGGACCGGGCTGGAAACACCATATATTTT.

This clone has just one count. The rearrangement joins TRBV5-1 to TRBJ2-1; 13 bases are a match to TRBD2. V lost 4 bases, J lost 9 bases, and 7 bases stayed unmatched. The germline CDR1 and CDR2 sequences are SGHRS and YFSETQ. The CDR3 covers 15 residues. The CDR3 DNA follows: TGCGCCAGCAGCCCTGGGACTAGCGGGGTGGGTGAGCAGTTCTTC. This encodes CASSPGTSGVGEQFF.